This T cell receptor (beta chain) was profiled in a study of identical twins. Study-wide results and limits: Modeled out-of-frame TCR alpha sharing in monozygotic twins fell below observed levels. Abundant beta clonotypes from cord blood bore fewer insertions; memory repertoires lacked this pattern. Among out-of-frame alpha sequences shared by twins, low generation probability occurred in excess. Invariant cells of the MAIT and iNKT types might have partly distorted the zero-insertion analyses.

This clonotype was seen many times. Its antigen is as yet unknown. MiXCR, run by TCRdb on the 5' RACE reads, gives a single entry per CDR3 protein. The sample lists a few hundred thousand distinct CDR3 sequences; 8% to 11% were seen once. The sample taken for sequencing was memory T cells sorted from blood. This sequence was found in a man aged 50-60 years in good health.

CDR3 loop: CSARVSDQPQHF. CDR3 DNA sequence: TGCAGTGCTAGGGTCAGTGATCAGCCCCAGCATTTT. J is TRBJ1-5 and V is TRBV20-1, with D uncertain. The germline V and J ends were trimmed by 3 bases and 5 bases, with 8 bases remaining between them. CDR1 DFQATT and CDR2 SNEGSKA come from the germline V gene (reference sequence). CDR3 length: 12 amino acids.